Below, one TCR beta chain is given with its context. These data belong to a study of blood T cell repertoires in COVID-19. Study in general: From T cells, B-cell-depleted T cells, or PBMCs came the material, which was cDNA or gDNA.

CDR1 is SGHDN and CDR2 is FVKESK in the germline V gene. This CDR3 contains 12 residues. Trimming took 4 bases from V and 8 from J, leaving 11 bases between them. Per the original data handling: Reference gene primer amplification in the assay estimated nucleated cell counts. Here immunoSEQ multiplex PCR was the method, and the copy in TCRdb shows in-frame clones only, minus some. V and J calls and clone size are as listed in that table; D and trimming were resolved from the DNA. This table holds approximately 34,000 clones, roughly 80% found once. The V call is TRBV14, the J call TRBJ1-2, with D perhaps TRBD1 (6 bases). The specimen sequenced was peripheral blood. This sequence originates from a woman in her seventies with acute or convalescent COVID-19. CDR3 amino acids: CASSPDRRGYTF. The CDR3 nucleotides are TGTGCCAGCAGCCCGGACAGAAGGGGCTACACCTTC. Variable domain in full (rest from reference TRBV14 and TRBJ1-2): EAGVTQFPSHSVIEKGQTVTLRCDPISGHDNLYWYRRVMGKEIKFLLHFVKESKQDESGMPNNRFLAERTGGTYSTLKVQPAELEDSGVYFCASSPDRRGYTFGSGTRLTVV.